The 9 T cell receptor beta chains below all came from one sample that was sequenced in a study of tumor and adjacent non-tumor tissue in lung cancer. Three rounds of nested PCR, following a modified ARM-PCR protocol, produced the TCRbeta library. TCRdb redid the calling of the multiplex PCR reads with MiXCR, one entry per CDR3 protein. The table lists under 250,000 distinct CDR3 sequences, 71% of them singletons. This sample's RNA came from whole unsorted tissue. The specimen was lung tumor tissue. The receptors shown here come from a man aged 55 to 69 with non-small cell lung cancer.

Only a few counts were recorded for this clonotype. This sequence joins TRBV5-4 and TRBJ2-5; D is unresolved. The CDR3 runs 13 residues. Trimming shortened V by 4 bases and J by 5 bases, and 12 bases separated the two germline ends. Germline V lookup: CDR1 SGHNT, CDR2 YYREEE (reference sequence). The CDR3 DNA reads TGTGCCAGCAGCATCACTTCTCTGGAGACCCAGTACTTC. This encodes CASSITSLETQYF. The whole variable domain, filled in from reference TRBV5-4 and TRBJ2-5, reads ETGVTQSPTHLIKTRGQQVTLRCSSQSGHNTVSWYQQALGQGPQFIFQYYREEENGRGNFPPRFSGLQFPNYSSELNVNALELDDSALYLCASSITSLETQYFGPGTRLLVL.

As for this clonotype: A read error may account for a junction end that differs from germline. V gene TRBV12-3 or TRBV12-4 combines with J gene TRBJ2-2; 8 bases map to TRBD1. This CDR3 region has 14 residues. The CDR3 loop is CVSRTTGGTGELFF. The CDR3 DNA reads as TGTGTCAGCAGAACCACAGGGGGAACCGGGGAGCTGTTTTTT.

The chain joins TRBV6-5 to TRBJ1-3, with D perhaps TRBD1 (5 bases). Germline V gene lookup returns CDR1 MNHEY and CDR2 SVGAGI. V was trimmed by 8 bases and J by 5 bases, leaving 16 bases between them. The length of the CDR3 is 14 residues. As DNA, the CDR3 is TGTGCCAGCTTCTCTCGGGACGCCAGAAACACCATATATTTT. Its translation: CASFSRDARNTIYF.

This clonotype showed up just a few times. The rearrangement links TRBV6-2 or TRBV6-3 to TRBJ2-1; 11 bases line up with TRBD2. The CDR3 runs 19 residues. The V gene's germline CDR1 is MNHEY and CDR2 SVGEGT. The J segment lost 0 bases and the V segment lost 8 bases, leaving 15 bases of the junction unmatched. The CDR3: CASAGWASGRSNSYNEQFF. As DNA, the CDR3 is TGTGCCAGCGCCGGGTGGGCTAGCGGGAGGTCAAACTCCTACAATGAGCAGTTCTTC.

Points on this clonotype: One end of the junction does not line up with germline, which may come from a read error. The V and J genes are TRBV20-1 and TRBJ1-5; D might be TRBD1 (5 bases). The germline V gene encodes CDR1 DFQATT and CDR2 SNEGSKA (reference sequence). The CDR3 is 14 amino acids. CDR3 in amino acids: CSDIIGGGNQRQHF. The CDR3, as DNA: TGCAGTGATATCATCGGGGGAGGCAATCAGCGCCAGCATTTT.

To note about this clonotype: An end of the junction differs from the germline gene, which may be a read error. The CDR3 loop is CTSSLIGRGTEAFF. DNA of the CDR3: TGTACCAGCAGCTTAATCGGGAGGGGTACTGAAGCTTTCTTT. This rearrangement joins TRBV11-2 to TRBJ1-1; TRBD1 is a possible D gene (5 bases). The length of the CDR3 is 14 residues. The germline V gene encodes CDR1 SGHAT and CDR2 FQNNGV.

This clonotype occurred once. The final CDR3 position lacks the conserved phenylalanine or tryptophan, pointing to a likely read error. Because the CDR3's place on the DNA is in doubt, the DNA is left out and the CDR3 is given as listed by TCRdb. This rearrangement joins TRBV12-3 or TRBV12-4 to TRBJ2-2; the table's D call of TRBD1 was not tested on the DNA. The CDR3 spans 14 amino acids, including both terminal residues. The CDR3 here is CAATDRGNTGEMFL.

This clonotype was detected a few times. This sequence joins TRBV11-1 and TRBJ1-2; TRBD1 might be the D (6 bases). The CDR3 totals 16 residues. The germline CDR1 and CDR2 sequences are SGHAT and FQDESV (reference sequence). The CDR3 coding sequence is TGTGTCAGTAGCTTGGACATGATCGACAGGAGCTATGGCTACACCTTC. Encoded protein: CVSSLDMIDRSYGYTF.

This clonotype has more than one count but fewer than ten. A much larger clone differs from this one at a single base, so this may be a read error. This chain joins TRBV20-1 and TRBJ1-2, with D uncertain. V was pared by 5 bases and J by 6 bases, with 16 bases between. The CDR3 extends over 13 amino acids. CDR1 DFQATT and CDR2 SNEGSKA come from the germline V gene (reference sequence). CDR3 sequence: CSAPRQREDGYTF. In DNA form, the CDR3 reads TGCAGTGCTCCGAGGCAGCGTGAAGATGGCTACACCTTC.